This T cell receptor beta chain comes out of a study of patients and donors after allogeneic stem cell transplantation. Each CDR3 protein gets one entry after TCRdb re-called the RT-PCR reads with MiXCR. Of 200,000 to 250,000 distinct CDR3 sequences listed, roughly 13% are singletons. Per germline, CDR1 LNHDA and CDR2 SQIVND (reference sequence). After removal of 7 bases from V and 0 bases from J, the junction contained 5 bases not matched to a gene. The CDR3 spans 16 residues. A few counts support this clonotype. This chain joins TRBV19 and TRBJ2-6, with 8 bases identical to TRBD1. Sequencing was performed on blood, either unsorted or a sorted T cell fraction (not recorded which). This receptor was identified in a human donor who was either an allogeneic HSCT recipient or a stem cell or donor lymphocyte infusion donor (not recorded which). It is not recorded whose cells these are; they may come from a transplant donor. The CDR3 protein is CASNRQGSSGANVLTF. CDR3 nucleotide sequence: TGTGCCAGTAACCGACAGGGGAGCTCTGGGGCCAACGTCCTGACTTTC.